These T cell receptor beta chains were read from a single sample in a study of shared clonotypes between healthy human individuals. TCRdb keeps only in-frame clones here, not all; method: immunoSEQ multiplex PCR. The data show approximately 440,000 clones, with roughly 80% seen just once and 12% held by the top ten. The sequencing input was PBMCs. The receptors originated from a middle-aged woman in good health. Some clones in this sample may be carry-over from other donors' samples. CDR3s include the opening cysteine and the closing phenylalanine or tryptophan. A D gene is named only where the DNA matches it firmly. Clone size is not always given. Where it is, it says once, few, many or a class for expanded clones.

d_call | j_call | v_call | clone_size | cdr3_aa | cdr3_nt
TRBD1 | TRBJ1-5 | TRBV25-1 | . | CASRGTVNQPQHF | TGTGCCAGCAGGGGGACAGTCAATCAGCCCCAGCATTTT
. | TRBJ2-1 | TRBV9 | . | CASSVAAEIYNEQFF | TGTGCCAGCAGCGTAGCAGCGGAGATTTACAATGAGCAGTTCTTC
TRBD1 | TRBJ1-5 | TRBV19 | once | CASSMSRDRAGNQPQHF | TGTGCCAGTAGTATGTCCAGAGACAGGGCGGGCAATCAGCCCCAGCATTTT
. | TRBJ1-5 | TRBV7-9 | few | CASSLGWGQPQHF | TGTGCCAGCAGCCTCGGTTGGGGTCAGCCCCAGCATTTT
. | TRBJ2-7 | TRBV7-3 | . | CASSLGTTYEQYF | TGTGCCAGCAGCTTAGGGACAACCTACGAGCAGTACTTC
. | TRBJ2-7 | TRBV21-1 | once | CASSSPGLANYEQYF | TGTGCCAGCAGCAGTCCGGGACTAGCGAACTACGAGCAGTACTTC
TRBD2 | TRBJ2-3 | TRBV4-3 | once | CASSQKGASGGTDTQYF | TGCGCCAGCAGCCAAAAAGGGGCTAGCGGGGGCACAGATACGCAGTATTTT
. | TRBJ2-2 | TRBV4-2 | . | CASSQGPLLGGELFF | TGTGCCAGCAGCCAAGGCCCCCTCTTGGGCGGGGAGCTGTTTTTT
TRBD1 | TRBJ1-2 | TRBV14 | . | CASSHPTGPWSYTF | TGTGCCAGCAGCCACCCGACAGGGCCTTGGAGCTACACCTTC
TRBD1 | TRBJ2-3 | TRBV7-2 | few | CASSLVGTGADTQYF | TGTGCCAGCAGCTTAGTGGGGACAGGGGCAGATACGCAGTATTTT
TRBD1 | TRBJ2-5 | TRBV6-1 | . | CASREPGTGDETQYF | TGTGCCAGCAGAGAACCCGGGACAGGGGACGAGACCCAGTACTTC
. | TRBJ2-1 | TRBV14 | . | CASSQGGPYNEQFF | TGTGCCAGCAGCCAAGGGGGACCTTACAATGAGCAGTTCTTC
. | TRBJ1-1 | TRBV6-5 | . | CASRRVGANTEAFF | TGTGCCAGCAGGCGGGTAGGCGCCAACACTGAAGCTTTCTTT
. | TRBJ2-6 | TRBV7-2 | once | CASPQGGFSGANVLTF | TGTGCCAGCCCGCAGGGGGGGTTCTCTGGGGCCAACGTCCTGACTTTC
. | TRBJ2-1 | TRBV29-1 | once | CSVPRGGQPVNEQFF | TGCAGCGTTCCCCGGGGGGGACAGCCCGTTAATGAGCAGTTCTTC